This is a list of T cell receptor beta chains from one sample in a study of identifying expanded T cells in peripheral blood. Some clones are missing from TCRdb's copy, which holds only in-frame ones; the method was immunoSEQ multiplex PCR. Of 100,000 to 150,000 clones in the sample, approximately 88% were seen once. Sequenced: blood. The source of these receptors is a person aged 18 to 70 in good health. CDR3s include the opening cysteine and the closing phenylalanine or tryptophan. Fields, in order: CDR3 protein, CDR3 DNA, V gene, clone size, CDR3 length, J gene, D gene. The D gene is left open where the match is weak. Clone size is stated in some rows and not others, as once, few, many or a class when expanded.

CASSRGNEQFF TGTGCCAGCAGCCGGGGCAATGAGCAGTTCTTC TRBV6-5 once 11 TRBJ2-1 -
CASNLRGGEQYF TGTGCCAGCAACCTACGGGGGGGGGAGCAGTACTTC TRBV6-1 - 12 TRBJ2-7 TRBD2
CASSRDRGNGYTF TGTGCCAGCAGCCGGGACAGGGGAAATGGCTACACCTTC TRBV7-2 - 13 TRBJ1-2 TRBD1
CASRGVPGNYGYTF TGTGCCAGCAGGGGGGTACCGGGAAACTATGGCTACACCTTC TRBV6-5 - 14 TRBJ1-2 -
CASSIGLPGIGELFF TGTGCCAGTAGTATTGGACTACCAGGAATCGGGGAGCTGTTTTTT TRBV19 - 15 TRBJ2-2 -
CASSLTISSYNEQFF TGTGCCAGCAGCTTAACTATAAGCTCCTACAATGAGCAGTTCTTC TRBV11-2 once 15 TRBJ2-1 -
CASSFAGADTQYF TGCGCCAGCAGCTTCGCCGGGGCAGATACGCAGTATTTT TRBV5-1 - 13 TRBJ2-3 -
CASSVRQGLSYEQYF TGTGCCAGCAGTGTTCGACAGGGGCTCTCCTACGAGCAGTACTTC TRBV27 once 15 TRBJ2-7 TRBD1
CASSLEAAHGYTF TGTGCCAGCAGCCTCGAGGCGGCCCATGGCTACACCTTC TRBV11-3 once 13 TRBJ1-2 -
CAISESNAGAFGYTF TGTGCCATCAGTGAGTCGAATGCGGGGGCGTTTGGCTACACCTTC TRBV10-3 - 15 TRBJ1-2 -
CASSLGPAYGYTF TGTGCCAGCAGCTTGGGACCGGCCTATGGCTACACCTTC TRBV7-2 - 13 TRBJ1-2 -
CASSPRGLNTEAFF TGCGCCAGCAGCCCCAGGGGACTGAACACTGAAGCTTTCTTT TRBV4-1 - 14 TRBJ1-1 -
CASSKGASSYNSPLHF TGTGCCAGCAGCAAGGGGGCCAGCTCCTATAATTCACCCCTCCACTTT TRBV11-3 - 16 TRBJ1-6 TRBD1
CASSPSGGRGGLDTQYF TGTGCCAGCAGCCCCTCTGGGGGGCGGGGGGGACTAGATACGCAGTATTTT TRBV9 - 17 TRBJ2-3 TRBD2
CARKSSSYEQYF TGCGCCAGGAAGAGTAGCTCCTACGAGCAGTACTTC TRBV10-1 - 12 TRBJ2-7 -
CASSVSLAGGAYEQYF TGCGCCAGCAGCGTATCGTTAGCGGGGGGAGCCTACGAGCAGTACTTC TRBV5-1 - 16 TRBJ2-7 TRBD2